The rows below give T cell receptor beta chains drawn from one sample of a study of blood T cells in healthy people across ages. TCRdb used MiXCR to reprocess the 5' RACE reads, holding one entry per CDR3 protein. The data contain fewer than 800,000 distinct CDR3 sequences, roughly 25% of them seen just once; the ten biggest clones take up 9.4%. These data were likewise used in another study, on T cells of mothers and their children.

Sequenced material: blood. These TCRs come from a boy between 10 and 17 years old in good health. The CDR3 runs from the conserved cysteine through the conserved F or W. D genes are given only for firm matches. Part of the rows lack a size; the others show once, few, many or a class for expanded clones.

clone size: few; J gene: TRBJ2-5; V gene: TRBV7-3; D gene: TRBD2; CDR3 DNA: TGTGCCAGCAGCCACTCGGAGCGGGGGGTCCAAGAGACCCAGTACTTC; CDR3 protein: CASSHSERGVQETQYF
clone size: few; J gene: TRBJ1-5; V gene: TRBV20-1; D gene: -; CDR3 DNA: TGCAGTGTAGGGGCCAATCAACTTCAGCCCCAGCATTTT; CDR3 protein: CSVGANQLQPQHF
clone size: -; J gene: TRBJ2-2; V gene: TRBV14; D gene: TRBD2; CDR3 DNA: TGTGCCAGCAGCCCCCGCCTAGCGGGGGCCGGCGGGGAGCTGTTTTTT; CDR3 protein: CASSPRLAGAGGELFF
clone size: few; J gene: TRBJ2-3; V gene: TRBV15; D gene: -; CDR3 DNA: TGTGCCACCAGCCTACGATTGGCAGATACGCAGTATTTT; CDR3 protein: CATSLRLADTQYF
clone size: -; J gene: TRBJ2-5; V gene: TRBV6-2/TRBV6-3; D gene: -; CDR3 DNA: TGTGCCACGCAGAACGCCGGACTAGGGGGGACCCAGTACTTC; CDR3 protein: CATQNAGLGGTQYF
clone size: -; J gene: TRBJ2-4; V gene: TRBV5-5; D gene: -; CDR3 DNA: TGTGCCAGCAGCTTACCACTAACTAGCGCCAAAAACATTCAGTACTTC; CDR3 protein: CASSLPLTSAKNIQYF
clone size: many; J gene: TRBJ1-4; V gene: TRBV3-1; D gene: -; CDR3 DNA: TGTGCCAGCAGCTATAATGAAAAACTGTTTTTT; CDR3 protein: CASSYNEKLFF
clone size: -; J gene: TRBJ1-2; V gene: TRBV6-2/TRBV6-3; D gene: -; CDR3 DNA: TGTGCCTCTTTGGACAGCCTGGTCTATGGCTACACCTTC; CDR3 protein: CASLDSLVYGYTF
clone size: few; J gene: TRBJ1-2; V gene: TRBV7-3; D gene: TRBD1; CDR3 DNA: TGTGCCAGCAGTCAAGGCGACAGGGATGGGTATGGCTACACCTTC; CDR3 protein: CASSQGDRDGYGYTF
clone size: few; J gene: TRBJ2-7; V gene: TRBV6-5; D gene: -; CDR3 DNA: TGTGCCAGCAGCCGACTAGAAGCTTACGAGCAGTACTTC; CDR3 protein: CASSRLEAYEQYF
clone size: few; J gene: TRBJ2-2; V gene: TRBV4-2; D gene: -; CDR3 DNA: TGTGCCAGCAGCCAAGGCGGTCCCGAAGGTGCCGGGGAGCTGTTTTTT; CDR3 protein: CASSQGGPEGAGELFF
clone size: -; J gene: TRBJ2-2; V gene: TRBV4-2; D gene: -; CDR3 DNA: TGTGCCAGCAGCCAAGATATTCTCGGCTTAGCGACCACCGGGGAGCTGTTTTTT; CDR3 protein: CASSQDILGLATTGELFF
clone size: -; J gene: TRBJ2-1; V gene: TRBV9; D gene: TRBD2; CDR3 DNA: TGTGCCAGCAGCGTAGGAGTAGCGGGGTTTCCTTCCGAGCAGTTCTTC; CDR3 protein: CASSVGVAGFPSEQFF
clone size: few; J gene: TRBJ2-1; V gene: TRBV2; D gene: TRBD2; CDR3 DNA: TGTGCCAGCAGTCCTAGCGGGGGGTACAATGAGCAGTTCTTC; CDR3 protein: CASSPSGGYNEQFF
clone size: -; J gene: TRBJ2-7; V gene: TRBV2; D gene: -; CDR3 DNA: TGTGCCGGCGGGGACTCCTACGAGCAGTACTTC; CDR3 protein: CAGGDSYEQYF
clone size: few; J gene: TRBJ2-3; V gene: TRBV11-2; D gene: TRBD2; CDR3 DNA: TGTGCCAGCAGCTTAGCGGGGGGGTCCCTTAGCACAGATACGCAGTATTTT; CDR3 protein: CASSLAGGSLSTDTQYF
clone size: few; J gene: TRBJ2-7; V gene: TRBV28; D gene: -; CDR3 DNA: TGTGCCAGCAGTTACCGACAAGTAGGAGCCTACGAGCAGTACTTC; CDR3 protein: CASSYRQVGAYEQYF
clone size: many; J gene: TRBJ1-4; V gene: TRBV5-1; D gene: TRBD1; CDR3 DNA: TGCGCCAGCAGCTTGACAGGGGCTAATGAAAAACTGTTTTTT; CDR3 protein: CASSLTGANEKLFF
clone size: -; J gene: TRBJ2-1; V gene: TRBV12-3/TRBV12-4; D gene: -; CDR3 DNA: TGTGCCAGCAGTTTTGTGTCAGCGGAGGGGGAGCAGTTCTTC; CDR3 protein: CASSFVSAEGEQFF
clone size: few; J gene: TRBJ2-1; V gene: TRBV7-3; D gene: -; CDR3 DNA: TGTGCCAGCAGCTTATTTAGCGCCTCCCACAATGAGCAGTTCTTC; CDR3 protein: CASSLFSASHNEQFF
clone size: few; J gene: TRBJ2-3; V gene: TRBV29-1; D gene: TRBD2; CDR3 DNA: TGCAGCGTTGGGCAGCGGGAAAGCACAGATACGCAGTATTTT; CDR3 protein: CSVGQRESTDTQYF
clone size: -; J gene: TRBJ2-5; V gene: TRBV5-1; D gene: -; CDR3 DNA: TGCGCCAGCAGCCGGCGGCACCAAGAGACCCAGTACTTC; CDR3 protein: CASSRRHQETQYF
clone size: few; J gene: TRBJ2-3; V gene: TRBV2; D gene: -; CDR3 DNA: TGTGCCAGCGAGGGTGGCACAGATACGCAGTATTTT; CDR3 protein: CASEGGTDTQYF
clone size: -; J gene: TRBJ2-7; V gene: TRBV10-3; D gene: -; CDR3 DNA: TGTGCCATCAGTGACGAGGGTTTAGGGGAATACGAGCAGTACTTC; CDR3 protein: CAISDEGLGEYEQYF
clone size: few; J gene: TRBJ2-5; V gene: TRBV3-1; D gene: -; CDR3 DNA: TGTGCCAGCAGCCAAGCAGCGTTCTTCCAAGAGACCCAGTACTTC; CDR3 protein: CASSQAAFFQETQYF
clone size: few; J gene: TRBJ1-5; V gene: TRBV6-2/TRBV6-3; D gene: -; CDR3 DNA: TGTGCCAGCAGTTCTCACATGGGGCCCCAGCATTTT; CDR3 protein: CASSSHMGPQHF
clone size: many; J gene: TRBJ2-1; V gene: TRBV11-2; D gene: -; CDR3 DNA: TGTGCCAGCAGCTTCCTAGTCTACAATGAGCAGTTCTTC; CDR3 protein: CASSFLVYNEQFF
clone size: -; J gene: TRBJ2-1; V gene: TRBV29-1; D gene: -; CDR3 DNA: TGCAGCGTTTTTCCAGAGACACCGTTCAATGAGCAGTTCTTC; CDR3 protein: CSVFPETPFNEQFF
clone size: -; J gene: TRBJ2-7; V gene: TRBV2; D gene: TRBD1; CDR3 DNA: TGTGCCAGCAGTGTTGGGGACAGGACACCCTACGAGCAGTACTTC; CDR3 protein: CASSVGDRTPYEQYF
clone size: few; J gene: TRBJ2-2; V gene: TRBV14; D gene: -; CDR3 DNA: TGTGCCAGCAGCCAAGTAACACACGCCACCGGGGAGCTGTTTTTT; CDR3 protein: CASSQVTHATGELFF
clone size: -; J gene: TRBJ2-5; V gene: TRBV12-3/TRBV12-4; D gene: -; CDR3 DNA: TGTGCCAGCACCCTTGACGGGAACCAAGAGACCCAGTACTTC; CDR3 protein: CASTLDGNQETQYF
clone size: -; J gene: TRBJ2-5; V gene: TRBV6-6; D gene: -; CDR3 DNA: TGTGCCAGCAGTTACGGCAGACAAGAGACCCAGTACTTC; CDR3 protein: CASSYGRQETQYF
clone size: few; J gene: TRBJ1-3; V gene: TRBV9; D gene: -; CDR3 DNA: TGTGCCAGCAGCTATCACCCAGGACGGAGCTCTGGAAACACCATATATTTT; CDR3 protein: CASSYHPGRSSGNTIYF
clone size: -; J gene: TRBJ2-3; V gene: TRBV7-9; D gene: -; CDR3 DNA: TGTGCCAGCAGCCCGACAGCTAGCACAGATACGCAGTATTTT; CDR3 protein: CASSPTASTDTQYF
clone size: once; J gene: TRBJ1-1; V gene: TRBV27; D gene: -; CDR3 DNA: TGTGCCAGCAATAGGGTCCCGATGAACACTGAAGCTTTCTTT; CDR3 protein: CASNRVPMNTEAFF
clone size: -; J gene: TRBJ2-1; V gene: TRBV7-9; D gene: TRBD2; CDR3 DNA: TGTGCCAGCAGCTTATTGAGTAGCGGGAGGAGAAATGAGCAGTTCTTC; CDR3 protein: CASSLLSSGRRNEQFF
clone size: many; J gene: TRBJ1-5; V gene: TRBV27; D gene: -; CDR3 DNA: TGTGCCAGCAGCCCTCTTGGCAATCAGCCCCAGCATTTT; CDR3 protein: CASSPLGNQPQHF
clone size: -; J gene: TRBJ2-7; V gene: TRBV5-1; D gene: TRBD1; CDR3 DNA: TGCGCCAGCAGCTTAGCAGGGGGCTTTAACGAGCAGTACTTC; CDR3 protein: CASSLAGGFNEQYF
clone size: -; J gene: TRBJ1-5; V gene: TRBV20-1; D gene: TRBD1; CDR3 DNA: TGCAGTGCTAACTCCAGGGGGCAAGGACAGCCCCAGCATTTT; CDR3 protein: CSANSRGQGQPQHF
clone size: -; J gene: TRBJ2-3; V gene: TRBV11-2; D gene: -; CDR3 DNA: TGTGCCAGCAGCTCAACAGGAGGTGGGAACCATACGCAGTATTTT; CDR3 protein: CASSSTGGGNHTQYF
clone size: -; J gene: TRBJ2-4; V gene: TRBV20-1; D gene: -; CDR3 DNA: TGCAGTGCTACCTACAGGACTACCAAAAACATTCAGTACTTC; CDR3 protein: CSATYRTTKNIQYF
clone size: -; J gene: TRBJ2-1; V gene: TRBV29-1; D gene: -; CDR3 DNA: TGCAGCGTTGAAGATCCAGCGGGCTCCTACAATGCGCAGTTCTTC; CDR3 protein: CSVEDPAGSYNAQFF
clone size: -; J gene: TRBJ2-5; V gene: TRBV15; D gene: -; CDR3 DNA: TGTGCCACCGGGAGGCGGGAAGAGACCCAGTACTTC; CDR3 protein: CATGRREETQYF
clone size: -; J gene: TRBJ2-7; V gene: TRBV11-2; D gene: -; CDR3 DNA: TGTGCCAGCAGCTTAGAGAACTACGAGCAGTACTTC; CDR3 protein: CASSLENYEQYF
clone size: few; J gene: TRBJ2-5; V gene: TRBV7-8; D gene: TRBD2; CDR3 DNA: TGTGCCAACACGGGGGGGATGCGGGAGACCCAGTACTTC; CDR3 protein: CANTGGMRETQYF
clone size: -; J gene: TRBJ2-5; V gene: TRBV4-1; D gene: TRBD2; CDR3 DNA: TGCGCCAGCAGCCAAGGAATTGCGGGGGAGATGTACTTC; CDR3 protein: CASSQGIAGEMYF
clone size: -; J gene: TRBJ2-1; V gene: TRBV29-1; D gene: -; CDR3 DNA: TGCAGCGTTGGGGTTTGGTCGACCGCTAACTACAATGAGCAGTTCTTC; CDR3 protein: CSVGVWSTANYNEQFF
clone size: -; J gene: TRBJ2-7; V gene: TRBV28; D gene: -; CDR3 DNA: TGTGCCAGCACAGTGGCCGAGGGAACCTACGAGCAGTACTTC; CDR3 protein: CASTVAEGTYEQYF
clone size: -; J gene: TRBJ2-6; V gene: TRBV15; D gene: -; CDR3 DNA: TGTGCCACCAGCAGAGGACAGGCCCCTGGGGCCAACGTCCTGACTTTC; CDR3 protein: CATSRGQAPGANVLTF
clone size: -; J gene: TRBJ2-2; V gene: TRBV6-6; D gene: TRBD2; CDR3 DNA: TGTGCCGGAGCCGGGGGGGCAGGCACCGGGGAGCTGTTTTTT; CDR3 protein: CAGAGGAGTGELFF
clone size: -; J gene: TRBJ2-7; V gene: TRBV9; D gene: -; CDR3 DNA: TGTGCCAGCAGCGCCCGGGACGCCACCTACGAGCAGTACTTC; CDR3 protein: CASSARDATYEQYF
clone size: -; J gene: TRBJ2-5; V gene: TRBV11-2; D gene: -; CDR3 DNA: TGTGCCAGCAGCTTAGATCGCTGGGTTCCTGAGACCCAGTACTTC; CDR3 protein: CASSLDRWVPETQYF
clone size: -; J gene: TRBJ2-1; V gene: TRBV4-1; D gene: -; CDR3 DNA: TGCACCAGCAGCCAAGATGTGTGGGAGATCGCCTACAATGAGCAGTTCTTC; CDR3 protein: CTSSQDVWEIAYNEQFF
clone size: -; J gene: TRBJ2-1; V gene: TRBV7-9; D gene: -; CDR3 DNA: TGTGCCAGCAGCGCCATCTCCTACAATGAGCAGTTCTTC; CDR3 protein: CASSAISYNEQFF
clone size: many; J gene: TRBJ2-5; V gene: TRBV9; D gene: -; CDR3 DNA: TGTGCCAGCAGCGTAGAGGGACTTCAAGAGACCCAGTACTTC; CDR3 protein: CASSVEGLQETQYF